A selection of T cell receptor beta chains follows, all from one sample in a study of blood T cells in healthy people across ages. TCRdb re-called the 5' RACE reads with MiXCR, one entry per CDR3 protein. The sample has 710,000 or so distinct CDR3 sequences; approximately 31% are singletons. The sample was blood. The receptors come from a woman older than 75 in good health. CDR3s include the opening cysteine and the closing phenylalanine or tryptophan. Fields, in order: clone size, V gene, J gene, CDR3 length, D gene, CDR3 protein, CDR3 DNA. A D gene is named only where the DNA matches it firmly. Size values are once, few and many counts, or a class for expanded clones, and some rows have none.

clone size: many
V gene: TRBV6-1
J gene: TRBJ2-1
CDR3 length: 14
D gene: NA
CDR3 protein: CASSEAGSINEQFF
CDR3 DNA: TGTGCCAGCAGTGAAGCGGGAAGTATTAATGAGCAGTTCTTC

clone size: once
V gene: TRBV13
J gene: TRBJ2-7
CDR3 length: 14
D gene: NA
CDR3 protein: CASSSRDSFPEQYF
CDR3 DNA: TGTGCCAGTAGCTCGCGGGACAGTTTCCCCGAGCAGTACTTC

clone size: few
V gene: TRBV7-2
J gene: TRBJ1-2
CDR3 length: 15
D gene: NA
CDR3 protein: CASSSVAGGDYGYTF
CDR3 DNA: TGTGCCAGCAGCTCAGTAGCGGGAGGGGACTATGGCTACACCTTC

clone size: many
V gene: TRBV3-1
J gene: TRBJ2-7
CDR3 length: 17
D gene: TRBD2
CDR3 protein: CASSHLGLAGDHGEQYF
CDR3 DNA: TGTGCCAGCAGCCACCTCGGACTAGCGGGGGACCACGGCGAGCAGTACTTC

clone size: NA
V gene: TRBV4-1
J gene: TRBJ2-5
CDR3 length: 15
D gene: NA
CDR3 protein: CASSQEPGRRETQYF
CDR3 DNA: TGCGCCAGCAGCCAAGAGCCCGGCAGGCGGGAGACCCAGTACTTC

clone size: many
V gene: TRBV5-6
J gene: TRBJ1-4
CDR3 length: 16
D gene: NA
CDR3 protein: CASSSMDNRANEKLFF
CDR3 DNA: TGTGCCAGCAGCTCCATGGACAACCGGGCTAATGAAAAACTGTTTTTT

clone size: few
V gene: TRBV21-1
J gene: TRBJ2-7
CDR3 length: 15
D gene: NA
CDR3 protein: CASSMGTGVSYEQYF
CDR3 DNA: TGTGCCAGCAGCATGGGGACAGGGGTTAGCTACGAGCAGTACTTC

clone size: many
V gene: TRBV7-2
J gene: TRBJ2-6
CDR3 length: 17
D gene: TRBD2
CDR3 protein: CASSSPIGGSGANVLTF
CDR3 DNA: TGTGCCAGCAGCTCCCCGATCGGGGGGTCCGGGGCCAACGTCCTGACTTTC

clone size: NA
V gene: TRBV7-2
J gene: TRBJ2-7
CDR3 length: 16
D gene: NA
CDR3 protein: CASSLAGSSSYNEQYF
CDR3 DNA: TGTGCCAGCAGCTTAGCGGGGTCCAGCTCCTACAATGAGCAGTACTTC

clone size: many
V gene: TRBV9
J gene: TRBJ2-7
CDR3 length: 18
D gene: TRBD1
CDR3 protein: CASSVDIEGQGLTYEQYF
CDR3 DNA: TGTGCCAGCAGCGTAGATATAGAGGGACAGGGACTAACCTACGAGCAGTACTTC